What follows are 17 T cell receptor beta chains derived from one specimen sequenced in a study of radiotherapy plus CTLA-4 blockade in lung cancer. Produced via immunoSEQ multiplex PCR; TCRdb's table is partial and in-frame only. This sample has around 110,000 clones, with about 87% found just once. Sequenced here: peripheral blood, sampled from a patient treated with radiotherapy plus ipilimumab. The source is a human donor with non-small cell lung cancer that progressed on radiotherapy plus ipilimumab.

The rearrangement links TRBV5-1 to TRBJ2-7; D is possibly TRBD1 or TRBD2 (5 bases each). The V end lost 0 bases, the J end lost 6 bases, and 13 bases lay between the germline ends. The CDR3 runs to 14 residues. The germline V gene encodes CDR1 SGHRS and CDR2 YFSETQ. CDR3 protein: CASSLAQGGGEQYF. As DNA, the CDR3 is TGCGCCAGCAGCTTGGCGCAGGGTGGGGGCGAGCAGTACTTC.

The rearrangement links TRBV10-1 to TRBJ2-3; tentatively, D is TRBD2 (5 bases). Between the trimmed V and J ends, which lost 10 bases and 2 bases, there was a span of 13 bases. CDR3 length equals 13 residues. Per germline, CDR1 WNHNN and CDR2 SYGVQD (reference sequence). The CDR3 DNA follows: TGCGCCACCAAACCCGGGGACACAGATACGCAGTATTTT. It encodes CATKPGDTDTQYF.

The chain carries TRBV18 and TRBJ1-1; possibly TRBD1 for D (6 bases). Germline CDR1 reads KGHSH; CDR2 reads LQKENI. There are 14 residues in the CDR3. V lost 3 bases and J lost 8, with 16 bases in between. CDR3 in DNA: TGTGCCAGCTCACCTCCTAGCAGGGGAAACGAAGCTTTCTTT. The encoded protein is CASSPPSRGNEAFF.

V gene TRBV7-8 combines with J gene TRBJ2-7, with D perhaps assigned TRBD1 or TRBD2 (5 bases each). Germline V gene lookup returns CDR1 SGHVS and CDR2 FQNEAQ. V was pared by 0 bases and J by 3 bases, with 9 bases between. This CDR3 has 14 amino acids. DNA for the CDR3: TGTGCCAGCAGCTTAGCGGGGGTCCGCTACGAGCAGTACTTC. The encoded protein is CASSLAGVRYEQYF.

This chain uses TRBV9 with TRBJ2-2; D call uncertain. Germline assignment: CDR1 SGDLS and CDR2 YYNGEE. Trimming removed 4 bases at V and 5 bases at J, with 12 bases between. The CDR3 is made up of 14 amino acids. The CDR3 DNA is TGTGCCAGCAGCCGGACCGTCAGGACCGGGGAGCTGTTTTTT. Its protein is CASSRTVRTGELFF.

This chain links TRBV6-6 with TRBJ2-1; 10 bases are a match to TRBD2. The CDR3 totals 15 residues. Per the germline V gene, CDR1 is MNHNY and CDR2 is SVGAGI (reference sequence). After removal of 4 bases from V and 8 bases from J, the junction contained 8 bases not matched to a gene. CDR3 loop: CASSSTTSGWYEQFF. The CDR3 coding sequence is TGTGCCAGCAGTTCCACGACTAGCGGGTGGTATGAGCAGTTCTTC.

V gene TRBV6-1 combines with J gene TRBJ2-3; no firm D call. Germline assignment: CDR1 MNHNS and CDR2 SASEGT. CDR3 length: 13 amino acids. Trimming stripped 3 bases from V and 4 bases from J, with 8 bases between. CDR3 sequence: CASSEGLPDTQYF. In DNA form, the CDR3 reads TGTGCCAGCAGTGAGGGTTTGCCAGATACGCAGTATTTT.

V and J are TRBV6-5 and TRBJ1-1; 7 bases map to TRBD1. The CDR3 is 15 amino acids. The germline CDR1 and CDR2 sequences are MNHEY and SVGAGI. J lost 0 bases, V lost 6 bases, and 7 bases had no gene match. The CDR3 reads CASRSHRGMNTEAFF. The CDR3 DNA reads TGTGCCAGCAGATCCCACAGGGGCATGAACACTGAAGCTTTCTTT.

This chain connects TRBV18 to TRBJ2-3, with D possibly being TRBD1 or TRBD2 (5 bases each). Trimming stripped 2 bases from V and 0 bases from J, with 12 bases between. Germline CDR1 reads KGHSH; CDR2 reads LQKENI. The CDR3 is made up of 16 amino acids. CDR3 amino acids: CASSPRGAASTDTQYF. As DNA, the CDR3 is TGTGCCAGCTCACCAAGAGGGGCTGCTAGCACAGATACGCAGTATTTT.

This sequence joins TRBV5-1 and TRBJ2-7; 7 nucleotides align to TRBD1. The CDR3 is 14 amino acids. V lost 5 bases, J lost 5 bases, and 10 bases stayed unmatched. CDR1 and CDR2 (germline): SGHRS, YFSETQ. CDR3 amino acids: CASRSQGSWDEQYF. The CDR3 DNA is TGCGCCAGCAGGTCACAGGGGTCGTGGGACGAGCAGTACTTC.

V usage is TRBV6-5 and J usage is TRBJ2-2; TRBD1 matches at 11 bases. The germline gives CDR1 MNHEY, CDR2 SVGAGI. The CDR3 has 16 residues. Unmatched junction bases numbered 4, after V lost 1 base and J lost 6 bases. The CDR3 DNA is TGTGCCAGCAGTTACTTTCCGGGACAGGGGGCCGGGGAGCTGTTTTTT. Its protein is CASSYFPGQGAGELFF.

The V call is TRBV7-3, the J call TRBJ2-2; TRBD2 matches 13 bases. In germline, CDR1 is SGHTA, CDR2 FQGTGA. The CDR3 has 17 amino acids. The trim removed 5 bases at V and 6 bases at J, leaving 9 bases unmatched. The CDR3 DNA reads TGTGCCAGCAGCCCAACGTCACTAGCGGGAGGGGCCGGGGAGCTGTTTTTT. This codes for CASSPTSLAGGAGELFF.

The rearrangement joins TRBV5-8 to TRBJ1-5, with D hard to call. Germline V CDR1 and CDR2: SGHTS, YDEGEE. The CDR3 sequence is 15 residues long. V was trimmed by 1 base and J by 4 bases, leaving 12 bases between them. The CDR3 DNA follows: TGTGCCAGCAGCTTGCGTCAGATTGTAAATCAGCCCCAGCATTTT. Protein product: CASSLRQIVNQPQHF. The complete variable domain, with remaining parts taken from reference TRBV5-8 and TRBJ1-5, reads EAGVTQSPTHLIKTRGQQATLRCSPISGHTSVYWYQQALGLGLQFLLWYDEGEERNRGNFPPRFSGRQFPNYSSELNVNALELEDSALYLCASSLRQIVNQPQHFGDGTRLSIL.

A single count supports this clone. J is TRBJ2-5 and V is TRBV7-2, with D hard to call. The DNA end favors TRBJ2-7, so the J call may be wrong. The CDR3 length is 13 residues. Per the germline V gene, CDR1 is SGHTA and CDR2 is FQGNSA. The CDR3 sequence: CASSSKGLYEQYF. For the CDR3, the DNA is TGTGCCAGCAGCTCCAAGGGCCTCTACGAGCAGTACTTC.

The chain links TRBV12-5 to TRBJ1-1; D unclear. CDR1 is LGHNT and CDR2 is FRNRAP in the germline V gene. The CDR3 is 12 residues long. Trimming cost V 3 bases and J 6 bases, with 8 bases left between them. CDR3 coding DNA: TGTGCTAGTGGTTTCGGCTTAGCTGAAGCTTTCTTT. It yields the protein CASGFGLAEAFF.

J is TRBJ2-5 and V is TRBV7-8; 8 nucleotides match TRBD2. The CDR3 sequence is 15 residues long. Germline values: CDR1 SGHVS, CDR2 FQNEAQ. The J segment lost 3 bases and the V segment lost 11 bases, leaving 14 bases of the junction unmatched. DNA of the CDR3: TGTGCCGGTGGAGCGGGGGCTAGCGACAAAGAGACCCAGTACTTC. Encoded protein: CAGGAGASDKETQYF.

This chain links TRBV6-1 with TRBJ2-7; 10 bases are shared with TRBD2. Unmatched junction bases numbered 7, after V lost 5 bases and J lost 3 bases. Germline values: CDR1 MNHNS, CDR2 SASEGT. The CDR3 sequence is 15 residues long. The CDR3 DNA reads as TGTGCCAGCAGTTTAACAGCGGGAGGGGTCTACGAGCAGTACTTC. Translating gives CASSLTAGGVYEQYF.